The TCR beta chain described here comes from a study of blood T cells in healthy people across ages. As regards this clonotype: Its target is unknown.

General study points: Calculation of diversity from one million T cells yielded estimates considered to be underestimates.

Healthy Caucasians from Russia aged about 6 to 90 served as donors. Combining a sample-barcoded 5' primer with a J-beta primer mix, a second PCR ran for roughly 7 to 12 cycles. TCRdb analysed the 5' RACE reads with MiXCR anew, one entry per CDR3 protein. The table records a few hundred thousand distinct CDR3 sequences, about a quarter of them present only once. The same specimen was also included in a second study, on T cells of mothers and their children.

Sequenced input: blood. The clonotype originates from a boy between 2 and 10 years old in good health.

The CDR3 sequence: CASSLQRGGSYNEQFF. The DNA for the CDR3 is TGTGCCAGCAGCCTCCAGCGGGGGGGGTCCTACAATGAGCAGTTCTTC. The V and J genes are TRBV3-1 and TRBJ2-1; 10 bases map to TRBD2. The J segment lost 1 base and the V segment lost 4 bases, leaving 4 bases of the junction unmatched. Germline assignment: CDR1 LGHDT and CDR2 YNNKEL (reference sequence). CDR3 length: 16 amino acids.